These T cell receptor beta chains were read from a single sample in a study of shared clonotypes between healthy human individuals. Assay: immunoSEQ multiplex PCR; the TCRdb copy retains only in-frame clones and omits some. The sample shows roughly 300,000 clones, roughly 80% of them seen only once. Sample: memory CD4+ T cells sorted from blood. The receptors come from a man aged 25-45 years in good health. Each CDR3 is given with its conserved first and last residue. Fields, in order: CDR3 DNA, CDR3 protein, V gene, D gene, J gene, clone size. D genes are given only for firm matches. Part of the rows lack a size; the others show once, few, many or a class for expanded clones.

CDR3nt: TGTGCCAGCAGCCCCCGTATCTCCCCACCCACAGATACGCAGTATTTT
CDR3aa: CASSPRISPPTDTQYF
v_gene: TRBV28
d_gene: NA
j_gene: TRBJ2-3
abundance: NA

CDR3nt: TGTGCCAGCACCTTCGGCGGCGGGAACGGGGATACGCAGTATTTT
CDR3aa: CASTFGGGNGDTQYF
v_gene: TRBV2
d_gene: NA
j_gene: TRBJ2-3
abundance: NA

CDR3nt: TGTGCCAGCAGGCGGGACAGGGGTATCACCGGGGAGCTGTTTTTT
CDR3aa: CASRRDRGITGELFF
v_gene: TRBV6-4
d_gene: TRBD1
j_gene: TRBJ2-2
abundance: NA

CDR3nt: TGTGCCAGCAGCCAAGCGTCTGTGCGGGAGTACGGCAATGAGCAGTTCTTC
CDR3aa: CASSQASVREYGNEQFF
v_gene: TRBV4-2
d_gene: TRBD2
j_gene: TRBJ2-1
abundance: NA

CDR3nt: TGTGCCAGCAGCTTCCCGGGACTCGGCACAGATACGCAGTATTTT
CDR3aa: CASSFPGLGTDTQYF
v_gene: TRBV5-5
d_gene: NA
j_gene: TRBJ2-3
abundance: few

CDR3nt: TGTGCCAGCTCACCACGGGCAGATACTAGCACAGATACGCAGTATTTT
CDR3aa: CASSPRADTSTDTQYF
v_gene: TRBV18
d_gene: NA
j_gene: TRBJ2-3
abundance: NA

CDR3nt: TGTGCCAGCTTAAGTGCGCGGGAGCCTTCCTACGAGCAGTACTTC
CDR3aa: CASLSAREPSYEQYF
v_gene: TRBV5-6
d_gene: TRBD2
j_gene: TRBJ2-7
abundance: NA

CDR3nt: TGTGCCAGCAGTTTAATGGCAAGTCCGGGACAGCCGAACACTGAAGCTTTCTTT
CDR3aa: CASSLMASPGQPNTEAFF
v_gene: TRBV27
d_gene: TRBD1
j_gene: TRBJ1-1
abundance: NA

CDR3nt: TGTGCCAGCACAGCCTCTGGGGCCAACGTCCTGACTTTC
CDR3aa: CASTASGANVLTF
v_gene: TRBV28
d_gene: NA
j_gene: TRBJ2-6
abundance: NA

CDR3nt: TGTGCCAGCAGCTCTGCAGGGGGTAGCAATCAGCCCCAGCATTTT
CDR3aa: CASSSAGGSNQPQHF
v_gene: TRBV7-9
d_gene: TRBD1
j_gene: TRBJ1-5
abundance: NA

CDR3nt: TGCAGTGCCCAAAGGGGGCCGGGGCAGTTCTTC
CDR3aa: CSAQRGPGQFF
v_gene: TRBV20-1
d_gene: TRBD1
j_gene: TRBJ2-1
abundance: NA

CDR3nt: TGTGCCATCGGAAGGGACTCCGAGCAGTACTTC
CDR3aa: CAIGRDSEQYF
v_gene: TRBV10-3
d_gene: NA
j_gene: TRBJ2-7
abundance: NA

CDR3nt: TGTGCCAGCAGAACTAGCGGGAGGGCCATATACAATGAGCAGTTCTTC
CDR3aa: CASRTSGRAIYNEQFF
v_gene: TRBV6-6
d_gene: TRBD2
j_gene: TRBJ2-1
abundance: NA

CDR3nt: TGTGCCAGCAGCTTGTACGTCTCTAACTACGAGCAGTACTTC
CDR3aa: CASSLYVSNYEQYF
v_gene: TRBV5-4
d_gene: NA
j_gene: TRBJ2-7
abundance: NA

CDR3nt: TGTGCCAGCACAACTAGCGGGAGCTCCAATGAGCAGTTCTTC
CDR3aa: CASTTSGSSNEQFF
v_gene: TRBV6-1
d_gene: TRBD2
j_gene: TRBJ2-1
abundance: NA

CDR3nt: TGTGCCAGCAGCTTTTATAGCGGGGCTAGCACAGATACGCAGTATTTT
CDR3aa: CASSFYSGASTDTQYF
v_gene: TRBV5-5
d_gene: TRBD2
j_gene: TRBJ2-3
abundance: NA

CDR3nt: TGTGCCTGGAGCGATGGGGCGGCCTACGAGCAGTACTTC
CDR3aa: CAWSDGAAYEQYF
v_gene: TRBV30
d_gene: NA
j_gene: TRBJ2-7
abundance: many

CDR3nt: TGTGCCAGCAGCTCCAGGGGAACCCCCTACGAGCAGTACTTC
CDR3aa: CASSSRGTPYEQYF
v_gene: TRBV13
d_gene: NA
j_gene: TRBJ2-7
abundance: NA

CDR3nt: TGTGCCAGTAGTACCCAGCGGGAAAAGATGTTGAATAATGAGCAGTTCTTC
CDR3aa: CASSTQREKMLNNEQFF
v_gene: TRBV19
d_gene: TRBD2
j_gene: TRBJ2-1
abundance: NA

CDR3nt: TGTGCAAGTCGCTTCTTCCCGAGCGGCCGACCAGATACGCAGTATTTT
CDR3aa: CASRFFPSGRPDTQYF
v_gene: TRBV12-2
d_gene: NA
j_gene: TRBJ2-3
abundance: NA

CDR3nt: TGTGCCTGGAGTGTTTTCACAGATACGCAGTATTTT
CDR3aa: CAWSVFTDTQYF
v_gene: TRBV30
d_gene: NA
j_gene: TRBJ2-3
abundance: many

CDR3nt: TGCGCCAGCGCCGCAGTCGGCGACGAGCAGTACTTC
CDR3aa: CASAAVGDEQYF
v_gene: TRBV5-1
d_gene: NA
j_gene: TRBJ2-7
abundance: NA

CDR3nt: TGTGCCAGCAGCCCGGGTGAGGGCTCCTACAATGAGCAGTTCTTC
CDR3aa: CASSPGEGSYNEQFF
v_gene: TRBV7-6
d_gene: NA
j_gene: TRBJ2-1
abundance: NA

CDR3nt: TGCGCCAGCAGCTTGGATACAGACTATGGCTACACCTTC
CDR3aa: CASSLDTDYGYTF
v_gene: TRBV5-1
d_gene: NA
j_gene: TRBJ1-2
abundance: NA

CDR3nt: TGCGCCAGCAGCCGTACGGGACAGGGGTTTTCCGGGGAGCTGTTTTTT
CDR3aa: CASSRTGQGFSGELFF
v_gene: TRBV5-1
d_gene: TRBD1
j_gene: TRBJ2-2
abundance: NA

CDR3nt: TGTGCCAGCAGCTTAGCTAGGACTAGCGGGAGATCTGGTGAGCAGTTCTTC
CDR3aa: CASSLARTSGRSGEQFF
v_gene: TRBV11-2
d_gene: TRBD2
j_gene: TRBJ2-1
abundance: many

CDR3nt: TGTGCCAGCCGTGGACAGCCTAATCAGCCCCAGCATTTT
CDR3aa: CASRGQPNQPQHF
v_gene: TRBV2
d_gene: NA
j_gene: TRBJ1-5
abundance: NA

CDR3nt: TGCGCCAGCAGCTTGGGGACTAGTAACTATCCCGGGGAGCTGTTTTTT
CDR3aa: CASSLGTSNYPGELFF
v_gene: TRBV5-1
d_gene: TRBD2
j_gene: TRBJ2-2
abundance: NA

CDR3nt: TGCGCCAGCAGTGAATACAGGGGGCCCTACGAGCAGTACTTC
CDR3aa: CASSEYRGPYEQYF
v_gene: TRBV10-1
d_gene: TRBD1
j_gene: TRBJ2-7
abundance: NA

CDR3nt: TGTGCCACCAGCAGAAGGGGATCGCTAGCTCAAGACTACAATGAGCAGTTCTTC
CDR3aa: CATSRRGSLAQDYNEQFF
v_gene: TRBV15
d_gene: NA
j_gene: TRBJ2-1
abundance: NA

CDR3nt: TGTGCCAGCAGCGGGAGTGGCGGCTATGAGCAGTTCTTC
CDR3aa: CASSGSGGYEQFF
v_gene: TRBV7-3
d_gene: NA
j_gene: TRBJ2-1
abundance: NA

CDR3nt: TGTGCCAGCAGGAACACCGGGACTAGCGGCACCGAGCAGTACTTC
CDR3aa: CASRNTGTSGTEQYF
v_gene: TRBV28
d_gene: TRBD2
j_gene: TRBJ2-7
abundance: NA

CDR3nt: TGTGCCAGCAGACCGGACGGGAATCAGCCCCAGCATTTT
CDR3aa: CASRPDGNQPQHF
v_gene: TRBV2
d_gene: NA
j_gene: TRBJ1-5
abundance: NA

CDR3nt: TGTGCCAGCAGCTTTCGCCACTTGGACGAGCAGTACTTC
CDR3aa: CASSFRHLDEQYF
v_gene: TRBV5-6
d_gene: NA
j_gene: TRBJ2-7
abundance: NA

CDR3nt: TGCGCCAGCAGCAGGGGAATAACTGGTGGGGCCAACGTCCTGACTTTC
CDR3aa: CASSRGITGGANVLTF
v_gene: TRBV5-1
d_gene: NA
j_gene: TRBJ2-6
abundance: NA

CDR3nt: TGTGCCAGCAGCCCATGGGGGCTAGCGGAGACCTACGAGCAGTACTTC
CDR3aa: CASSPWGLAETYEQYF
v_gene: TRBV9
d_gene: NA
j_gene: TRBJ2-7
abundance: few

CDR3nt: TGCGCCAGCCAAACCCCCTCTGGGGCCAACGTCCTGACTTTC
CDR3aa: CASQTPSGANVLTF
v_gene: TRBV10-1
d_gene: NA
j_gene: TRBJ2-6
abundance: NA

CDR3nt: TGTGCCAGCAGCTTAGATCTGGCGGGAGGGTTATTCTTC
CDR3aa: CASSLDLAGGLFF
v_gene: TRBV7-9
d_gene: TRBD2
j_gene: TRBJ2-1
abundance: NA

CDR3nt: TGTGCCAGCAGCTTCTCCTACAATGAGCAGTTCTTC
CDR3aa: CASSFSYNEQFF
v_gene: TRBV11-2
d_gene: NA
j_gene: TRBJ2-1
abundance: NA

CDR3nt: TGTGCCACATCTACAGGGATTTCCTACGAGCAGTACTTC
CDR3aa: CATSTGISYEQYF
v_gene: TRBV18
d_gene: NA
j_gene: TRBJ2-7
abundance: NA

CDR3nt: TGTGCCAGCAGACGAGGGACAGGGAAAGACGAGCAGTACTTC
CDR3aa: CASRRGTGKDEQYF
v_gene: TRBV14
d_gene: TRBD1
j_gene: TRBJ2-7
abundance: NA

CDR3nt: TGTGCCAGCAGCTGGAGGCTCCAAGAGACCCAGTACTTC
CDR3aa: CASSWRLQETQYF
v_gene: TRBV7-2
d_gene: NA
j_gene: TRBJ2-5
abundance: NA

CDR3nt: TGTGCCAGCAGCAGGGGACGGTATAGCTCCTACGAGCAGTACTTC
CDR3aa: CASSRGRYSSYEQYF
v_gene: TRBV21-1
d_gene: NA
j_gene: TRBJ2-7
abundance: NA